Following are 29 T cell receptor beta chains from one sample sequenced in a study of blood T cell repertoires in COVID-19. Measured with immunoSEQ multiplex PCR; TCRdb has only the in-frame clones, and not every one. In the table there are some 200,000 clones, 82% of which are singletons. Sample: PBMCs or T cells enriched from blood (not recorded which). Receptor source: a man aged 40-49 years who had recovered from COVID-19.

The chain uses TRBV3-1 (or the pseudogene TRBV3-2) and TRBJ2-5, with 9 bases aligning to TRBD1. V was clipped by 0 bases and J by 5 bases; unmatched bases: 4. The CDR3 covers 15 residues. CDR1 and CDR2 (germline): LGHDT, YNNKEL (reference sequence). CDR3 coding DNA: TGTGCCAGCAGCCAAGAATTACAGGGGGCTGAGACCCAGTACTTC. Its translation: CASSQELQGAETQYF.

The rearrangement uses TRBV15 and TRBJ2-1, with 12 bases identical to TRBD2. This CDR3 comprises 21 residues. Germline CDR1 is LNHNV and CDR2 is YYDKDF (reference sequence). V gave up 4 bases and J gave up 4 bases; unmatched junction bases: 20. CDR3 DNA sequence: TGTGCCACCAGCACGAGACGGGTTCTAGCGGGAGGGCATGCGTATTACAATGAGCAGTTCTTC. Protein product: CATSTRRVLAGGHAYYNEQFF.

The V call is TRBV30, the J call TRBJ2-1; 8 positions agree with TRBD2. Germline V gene lookup returns CDR1 GTSNPN and CDR2 SVGIG (reference sequence). This CDR3 is 14 amino acids long. V shed 4 bases, J shed 1 base, and the junction held 3 bases outside the gene matches. CDR3 residues: CAWKRGGSYNEQFF. CDR3 nucleotide sequence: TGTGCCTGGAAACGGGGGGGATCCTACAATGAGCAGTTCTTC. Using reference TRBV30 and TRBJ2-1 for the parts outside the CDR3, the full variable domain is SQTIHQWPATLVQPVGSPLSLECTVEGTSNPNLYWYRQAAGRGLQLLFYSVGIGQISSEVPQNLSASRPQDRQFILSSKKLLLSDSGFYLCAWKRGGSYNEQFFGPGTRLTVL.

The chain employs TRBV27 and TRBJ1-2; D gene ambiguous. Germline CDR1 and CDR2: MNHEY and SMNVEV (reference sequence). The CDR3 runs 15 residues. Deletions cut 3 bases from V and 3 bases from J, with 14 bases between. CDR3 in amino acids: CASSFGFRGDYGYTF. Here the CDR3 DNA reads TGTGCCAGCAGTTTTGGTTTCCGGGGAGACTATGGCTACACCTTC.

This clone was counted between two and nine times. The genes are TRBV5-4 and TRBJ1-1; D might be TRBD1 (6 bases). CDR3 length: 15 amino acids. The germline gives CDR1 SGHNT, CDR2 YYREEE (reference sequence). The V gene lost 3 bases and the J gene lost 1 base, with 13 bases spanning the gap. CDR3 loop: CASSSPLTGNTEAFF. CDR3 nucleotides: TGTGCCAGCAGCTCTCCTTTGACAGGGAACACTGAAGCTTTCTTT.

The chain couples TRBV4-3 to TRBJ2-3, with 8 bases that match TRBD2. The CDR3 covers 16 residues. CDR1 is LGHNA and CDR2 is YSLEER in the germline V gene. V trimming: 1 base; J trimming: 5 bases; junction bases outside the gene matches: 8. CDR3 in DNA: TGCGCCAGCAGCCAAGGATACAGCGGGAGAGGAGATACGCAGTATTTT. This gives the protein CASSQGYSGRGDTQYF.

This chain connects TRBV5-1 to TRBJ1-2, with TRBD1 identical over 9 bases. The length of the CDR3 is 20 residues. The J segment lost 8 bases and the V segment lost 4 bases, leaving 27 bases of the junction unmatched. Germline loops: CDR1 SGHRS, CDR2 YFSETQ. The CDR3 DNA is TGCGCCAGCAGCCGGGTCGGATGGACAGGGGATGCTTCAACCGGACGGGGCTACACCTTC. This sequence encodes CASSRVGWTGDASTGRGYTF.

The chain carries TRBV9 and TRBJ2-3; 7 positions match TRBD2. This CDR3 is 18 amino acids long. The V gene end was trimmed by 4 bases and the J gene end by 2 bases; junction bases not matched to a gene: 16. The V gene's germline CDR1 is SGDLS and CDR2 YYNGEE. The CDR3 sequence is CASSPRSSGQPPTDTQYF. The CDR3 DNA sequence: TGTGCCAGCAGCCCCCGATCTAGCGGCCAGCCGCCCACAGATACGCAGTATTTT. Looking up the rest from reference TRBV9 and TRBJ2-3 gives the full variable domain: DSGVTQTPKHLITATGQRVTLRCSPRSGDLSVYWYQQSLDQGLQFLIQYYNGEERAKGNILERFSAQQFPDLHSELNLSSLELGDSALYFCASSPRSSGQPPTDTQYFGPGTRLTVL.

The chain has TRBV27 and TRBJ1-5; D gene ambiguous. V was pared by 5 bases and J by 3 bases, with 8 bases between. The CDR3 has 13 residues. Per the germline V gene, CDR1 is MNHEY and CDR2 is SMNVEV (reference sequence). The DNA for the CDR3 is TGTGCCAGCAGTCATAACTTCAATCAGCCCCAGCATTTT. It is translated as CASSHNFNQPQHF.

V gene TRBV28 combines with J gene TRBJ1-2; perhaps TRBD1 as D (6 bases). Trimming shortened V by 8 bases and J by 2 bases, and 9 bases separated the two germline ends. This CDR3 comprises 12 residues. Germline assignment: CDR1 MDHEN and CDR2 SYDVKM. The CDR3, as DNA: TGTGCCAGCGAAAGGGGGAACTATGGCTACACCTTC. Translation gives CASERGNYGYTF.

V usage is TRBV6-1 and J usage is TRBJ2-7; 12 bases are shared with TRBD2. The CDR3 length is 17 residues. Germline values: CDR1 MNHNS, CDR2 SASEGT. J lost 3 bases, V lost 2 bases, and 8 bases had no gene match. The CDR3 nucleotides are TGTGCCAGCAGTGAAAACACCGGGACTAGCGGGCGCTACGAGCAGTACTTC. It encodes CASSENTGTSGRYEQYF.

This clone was found many times. The chain is built from TRBV6-2 or TRBV6-3 and TRBJ2-6; tentative D call: TRBD1 (6 bases). V was shortened by 10 bases and J by 1 base, with 14 bases between the two germline ends. This CDR3 contains 15 residues. In germline, CDR1 is MNHEY, CDR2 SVGEGT. The chain's CDR3 is CAISTGLSGANVLTF. CDR3 coding DNA: TGTGCCATCAGCACAGGGCTGTCTGGGGCCAACGTCCTGACTTTC.

This chain uses TRBV5-4 with TRBJ2-3, with no clear D. The germline CDR1 and CDR2 sequences are SGHNT and YYREEE (reference sequence). Trimming shortened V by 1 base and J by 10 bases, and 13 bases separated the two germline ends. This CDR3 has 13 residues. CDR3 sequence (DNA): TGTGCCAGCAGCTTGAATGCGGAGCAAGCGCAGTATTTT. It specifies CASSLNAEQAQYF. The whole variable domain, filled in from reference TRBV5-4 and TRBJ2-3, reads ETGVTQSPTHLIKTRGQQVTLRCSSQSGHNTVSWYQQALGQGPQFIFQYYREEENGRGNFPPRFSGLQFPNYSSELNVNALELDDSALYLCASSLNAEQAQYFGPGTRLTVL.

The chain uses TRBV14 and TRBJ2-1; 7 positions match TRBD1. The trim removed 1 base at V and 3 bases at J, leaving 3 bases unmatched. Germline loops: CDR1 SGHDN, CDR2 FVKESK. The CDR3 covers 15 residues. The CDR3 here is CASSQVWDSYNEQFF. For the CDR3, the DNA is TGTGCCAGCAGCCAAGTTTGGGACAGCTACAATGAGCAGTTCTTC.

This chain connects TRBV28 to TRBJ1-4; D ambiguous. V lost 7 bases to trimming and J lost 10 bases, with 19 bases between them. There are 14 residues in the CDR3. CDR1 is MDHEN and CDR2 is SYDVKM in the germline V gene. The CDR3 loop is CASTGAGTPGKLFF. CDR3 coding DNA: TGTGCCAGCACTGGAGCGGGAACACCGGGAAAACTGTTTTTT.

V is TRBV2 and J is TRBJ1-2; D unresolved. The germline gives CDR1 SNHLY, CDR2 FYNNEI. The V end lost 5 bases, the J end lost 2 bases, and 12 bases lay between the germline ends. The CDR3 is made up of 14 amino acids. The CDR3 DNA is TGTGCCAGCAGTTTGGGCCCCGTCAACTATGGCTACACCTTC. This encodes CASSLGPVNYGYTF.

V and J are TRBV7-6 and TRBJ2-6; the match to TRBD2 covers 12 bases. Unmatched junction bases numbered 1, after V lost 5 bases and J lost 2 bases. Germline CDR1 SGHVS, CDR2 FNYEAQ. The CDR3 runs 16 residues. The CDR3 region is CASSGLAGTGANVLTF. CDR3 nucleotide sequence: TGTGCCAGCAGCGGACTAGCGGGAACTGGGGCCAACGTCCTGACTTTC.

The chain recombines TRBV4-2 with TRBJ1-1, with D unresolved. The germline V gene has CDR1 LGHNA and CDR2 YNFKEQ. V was cut by 4 bases and J by 1 base, with 7 bases left in between. There are 13 residues in the CDR3. CDR3 in amino acids: CASSPTENTEAFF. For the CDR3, the DNA is TGTGCCAGCAGCCCTACAGAGAACACTGAAGCTTTCTTT.

The chain recombines TRBV14 with TRBJ2-1; D is undetermined. CDR1 and CDR2 from the germline V gene are SGHDN and FVKESK. The CDR3 spans 14 residues. V was clipped by 3 bases and J by 2 bases, with 8 bases between them. The CDR3 DNA sequence: TGTGCCAGCAGCCAGAGCTCCCCCTACAATGAGCAGTTCTTC. This sequence encodes CASSQSSPYNEQFF. The full variable domain, in which reference TRBV14 and TRBJ2-1 provide the parts outside the CDR3, is EAGVTQFPSHSVIEKGQTVTLRCDPISGHDNLYWYRRVMGKEIKFLLHFVKESKQDESGMPNNRFLAERTGGTYSTLKVQPAELEDSGVYFCASSQSSPYNEQFFGPGTRLTVL.

The V and J genes are TRBV28 and TRBJ1-4; 8 nucleotides align to TRBD1. Trimming took 4 bases from V and 8 from J; bases not matched to a gene: 6. The CDR3 has 14 residues. Looked up from germline, CDR1 is MDHEN and CDR2 is SYDVKM. CDR3 residues: CASSSRTGLEKLFF. The DNA for the CDR3 is TGTGCCAGCAGTTCTAGGACAGGGTTGGAAAAACTGTTTTTT.

V gene TRBV23-1 combines with J gene TRBJ1-2; 9 nucleotides agree with TRBD1. TRBV23-1 is noted as an ORF with a role that remains uncertain. The length of the CDR3 is 18 residues. V shed 5 bases and J 0 bases; nucleotides not matched to a gene: 13. CDR3 in amino acids: CASSGRDRVLLANYGYTF. DNA for the CDR3: TGCGCCAGCAGTGGCCGGGACAGGGTCCTCCTAGCTAACTATGGCTACACCTTC.

The rearrangement links TRBV30 to TRBJ1-6; D is perhaps TRBD1 (5 bases). CDR3 length: 15 amino acids. Between the trimmed V and J ends, which lost 1 base and 10 bases, there was a span of 17 bases. CDR1 is GTSNPN and CDR2 is SVGIG in the germline V gene (reference sequence). DNA for the CDR3: TGTGCCTGGAGTGAGAGTTGGAGGGGTCACTCACCCCTCCACTTT. This gives the protein CAWSESWRGHSPLHF.

The CDR3 loop reads CASSFFLRTGGEEKLFF. Here the CDR3 DNA reads TGTGCCAGCAGCTTCTTCCTCAGGACAGGGGGTGAGGAAAAACTGTTTTTT. The J gene is TRBJ1-4, the V gene TRBV5-6; TRBD1 aligns across 10 bases. Per the germline V gene, CDR1 is SGHDT and CDR2 is YYEEEE. This CDR3 region has 17 residues. V shed 2 bases and J 8 bases; nucleotides not matched to a gene: 12.

The rearrangement uses TRBV27 and TRBJ2-6; D ambiguous. There are 15 residues in the CDR3. Germline CDR1 is MNHEY and CDR2 is SMNVEV (reference sequence). V gave up 4 bases and J gave up 2 bases, with 9 bases separating them. The CDR3 DNA follows: TGTGCCAGCAGTTCCCTGGCAGCTGGGGCCAACGTCCTGACTTTC. Amino acid sequence: CASSSLAAGANVLTF.

This chain connects TRBV19 to TRBJ1-2; D remains unclear. The ends were cut back, 6 bases at V and 5 bases at J, with 16 bases in the middle. CDR3 length equals 14 residues. Germline V CDR1 and CDR2: LNHDA, SQIVND (reference sequence). The CDR3 spells CASRLDFFEYGYTF. DNA of the CDR3: TGTGCCAGTAGGCTGGACTTCTTCGAATATGGCTACACCTTC. Supplemented by reference TRBV19 and TRBJ1-2, the full variable domain reads DGGITQSPKYLFRKEGQNVTLSCEQNLNHDAMYWYRQDPGQGLRLIYYSQIVNDFQKGDIAEGYSVSREKKESFPLTVTSAQKNPTAFYLCASRLDFFEYGYTFGSGTRLTVV.

This rearrangement joins TRBV6-5 to TRBJ2-1; possibly TRBD1 for D (7 bases). In germline, CDR1 is MNHEY, CDR2 SVGAGI. The CDR3 runs to 16 residues. V was shortened by 3 bases and J by 4 bases, with 16 bases between the two germline ends. CDR3 DNA: TGTGCCAGCAGTTATACGGGGCAGGGGGGTTACAATGAGCAGTTCTTC. Translated: CASSYTGQGGYNEQFF.

V and J are TRBV6-1 and TRBJ2-1; a weak D match, TRBD2 (6 bases). Trimming cost V 1 base and J 9 bases, with 19 bases left between them. The germline gives CDR1 MNHNS, CDR2 SASEGT. The CDR3 has 16 residues. DNA of the CDR3: TGTGCCAGCAGTGAAGGTATTAGCGGTTTAAGGTCTGAGCAGTTCTTC. Its translation: CASSEGISGLRSEQFF.

This chain uses TRBV4-3 with TRBJ1-2; the D is unclear. Trimming removed 0 bases from V and 0 bases from J, with 8 bases in between. This CDR3 comprises 15 residues. Germline lookup yields CDR1 LGHNA and CDR2 YSLEER. The CDR3 loop reads CASSQEFQANYGYTF. CDR3 sequence (DNA): TGCGCCAGCAGCCAAGAGTTCCAGGCTAACTATGGCTACACCTTC.

In this sample, this clone turned up once. The chain is built from TRBV7-3 and TRBJ2-1, with 7 bases that match TRBD2. The CDR3 sequence is 13 residues long. V shed 5 bases and J 2 bases; nucleotides not matched to a gene: 0. Germline-derived CDR1 and CDR2 are SGHTA and FQGTGA. The CDR3 here is CASSGRAYNEQFF. DNA of the CDR3: TGTGCCAGCAGCGGGAGGGCCTACAATGAGCAGTTCTTC.